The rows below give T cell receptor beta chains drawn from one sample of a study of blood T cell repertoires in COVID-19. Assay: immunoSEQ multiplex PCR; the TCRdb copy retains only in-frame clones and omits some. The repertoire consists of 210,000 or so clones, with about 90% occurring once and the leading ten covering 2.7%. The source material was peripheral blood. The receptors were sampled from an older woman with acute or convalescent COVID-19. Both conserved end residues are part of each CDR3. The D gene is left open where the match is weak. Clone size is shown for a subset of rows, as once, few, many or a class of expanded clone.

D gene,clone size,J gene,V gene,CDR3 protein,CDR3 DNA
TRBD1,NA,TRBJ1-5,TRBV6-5,CASSSSGQGNQPQHF,TGTGCCAGCAGTTCATCGGGACAGGGCAATCAGCCCCAGCATTTT
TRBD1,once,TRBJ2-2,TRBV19,CASSIGTGNTGELFF,TGTGCCAGTAGTATAGGGACAGGGAACACCGGGGAGCTGTTTTTT
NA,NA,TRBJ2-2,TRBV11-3,CASSFRQGGTGELFF,TGTGCCAGCAGCTTTCGACAGGGAGGAACCGGGGAGCTGTTTTTT
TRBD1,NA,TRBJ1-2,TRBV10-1,CASSELTGSGYTF,TGCGCCAGCAGTGAGTTGACAGGGTCTGGCTACACCTTC
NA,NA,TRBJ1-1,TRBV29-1,CSVKTGDTEAFF,TGCAGCGTAAAAACCGGAGACACTGAAGCTTTCTTT
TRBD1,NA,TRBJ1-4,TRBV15,CATSRGPFSNEKLFF,TGTGCCACCAGTAGGGGGCCCTTTAGTAATGAAAAACTGTTTTTT
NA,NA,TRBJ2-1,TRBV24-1,CATTQNNEQFF,TGTGCCACCACACAGAACAATGAGCAGTTCTTC
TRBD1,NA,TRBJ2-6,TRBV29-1,CSVAGQDSGANVLTF,TGCAGCGTGGCAGGACAGGACTCTGGGGCCAACGTCCTGACTTTC
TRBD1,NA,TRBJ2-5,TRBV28,CASSSLGDRGLTQETQYF,TGTGCCAGCAGTTCCCTTGGCGACAGGGGGCTGACGCAAGAGACCCAGTACTTC
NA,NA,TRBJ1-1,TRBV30,CAAPRGGQNTEAFF,TGTGCCGCTCCAAGGGGGGGGCAGAACACTGAAGCTTTCTTT
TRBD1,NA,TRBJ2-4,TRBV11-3,CASSYDRGRTKNIQYF,TGTGCCAGCAGCTATGACAGGGGGCGCACCAAAAACATTCAGTACTTC
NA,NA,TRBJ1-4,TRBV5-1,CASSSTGTTNEKLFF,TGCGCCAGCAGCTCAACAGGGACAACTAATGAAAAACTGTTTTTT
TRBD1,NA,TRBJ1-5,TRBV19,CASRETGASNQPQHF,TGTGCCAGTAGAGAAACAGGGGCCAGCAATCAGCCCCAGCATTTT
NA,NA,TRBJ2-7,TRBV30,CAWSVGSGADEQYF,TGTGCCTGGAGTGTGGGGTCTGGAGCGGACGAGCAGTACTTC
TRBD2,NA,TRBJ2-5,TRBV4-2,CASSQDSGGDQETQYF,TGTGCCAGCAGCCAAGATTCGGGGGGGGACCAAGAGACCCAGTACTTC
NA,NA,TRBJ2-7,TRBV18,CASTWKTESYEQYF,TGTGCCAGCACTTGGAAGACTGAATCCTACGAGCAGTACTTC
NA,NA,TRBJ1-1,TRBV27,CASSLGGLAEAFF,TGTGCCAGCAGTTTGGGGGGGCTCGCTGAAGCTTTCTTT
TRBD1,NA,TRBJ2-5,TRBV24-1,CATSDLGTGEETQYF,TGTGCCACCAGTGATTTGGGGACAGGGGAAGAGACCCAGTACTTC
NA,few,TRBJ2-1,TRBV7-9,CASSRSQGRYEQFF,TGTGCCAGCAGCCGATCACAAGGCAGGTATGAGCAGTTCTTC
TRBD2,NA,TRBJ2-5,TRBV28,CASARLAGGQETQYF,TGTGCCAGCGCCCGACTAGCGGGAGGCCAAGAGACCCAGTACTTC
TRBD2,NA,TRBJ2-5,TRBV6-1,CASSEGRGRAPQETQYF,TGTGCCAGCAGTGAGGGCCGGGGGAGGGCCCCCCAAGAGACCCAGTACTTC
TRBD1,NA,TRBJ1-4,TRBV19,CASSIRGTATNEKLFF,TGTGCCAGTAGTATTAGGGGGACAGCAACTAATGAAAAACTGTTTTTT